Detailed here is one T cell receptor beta chain. The CDR3 has 14 amino acids. Germline V gives CDR1 SGHRS, CDR2 YFSETQ. V gave up 8 bases and J gave up 4 bases; unmatched junction bases: 9. This entry is derived from a study of cytomegalovirus exposure and HLA in healthy donors. Primers for the PCR totalled 60 Vbeta and 13 Jbeta. Assay used: immunoSEQ multiplex PCR; TCRdb lists only in-frame clones, some missing. This table holds 130,000 or so clones, over 70% found once. Sequencing used PBMCs. V usage is TRBV5-1 and J usage is TRBJ2-1; 7 nucleotides agree with TRBD1. This TCR was sampled from a woman aged 40 to 50 in good health and CMV-seronegative. CDR3 region: CASDTGDPYNEQFF. Here the CDR3 DNA reads TGCGCCAGTGATACAGGGGACCCTTACAATGAGCAGTTCTTC.